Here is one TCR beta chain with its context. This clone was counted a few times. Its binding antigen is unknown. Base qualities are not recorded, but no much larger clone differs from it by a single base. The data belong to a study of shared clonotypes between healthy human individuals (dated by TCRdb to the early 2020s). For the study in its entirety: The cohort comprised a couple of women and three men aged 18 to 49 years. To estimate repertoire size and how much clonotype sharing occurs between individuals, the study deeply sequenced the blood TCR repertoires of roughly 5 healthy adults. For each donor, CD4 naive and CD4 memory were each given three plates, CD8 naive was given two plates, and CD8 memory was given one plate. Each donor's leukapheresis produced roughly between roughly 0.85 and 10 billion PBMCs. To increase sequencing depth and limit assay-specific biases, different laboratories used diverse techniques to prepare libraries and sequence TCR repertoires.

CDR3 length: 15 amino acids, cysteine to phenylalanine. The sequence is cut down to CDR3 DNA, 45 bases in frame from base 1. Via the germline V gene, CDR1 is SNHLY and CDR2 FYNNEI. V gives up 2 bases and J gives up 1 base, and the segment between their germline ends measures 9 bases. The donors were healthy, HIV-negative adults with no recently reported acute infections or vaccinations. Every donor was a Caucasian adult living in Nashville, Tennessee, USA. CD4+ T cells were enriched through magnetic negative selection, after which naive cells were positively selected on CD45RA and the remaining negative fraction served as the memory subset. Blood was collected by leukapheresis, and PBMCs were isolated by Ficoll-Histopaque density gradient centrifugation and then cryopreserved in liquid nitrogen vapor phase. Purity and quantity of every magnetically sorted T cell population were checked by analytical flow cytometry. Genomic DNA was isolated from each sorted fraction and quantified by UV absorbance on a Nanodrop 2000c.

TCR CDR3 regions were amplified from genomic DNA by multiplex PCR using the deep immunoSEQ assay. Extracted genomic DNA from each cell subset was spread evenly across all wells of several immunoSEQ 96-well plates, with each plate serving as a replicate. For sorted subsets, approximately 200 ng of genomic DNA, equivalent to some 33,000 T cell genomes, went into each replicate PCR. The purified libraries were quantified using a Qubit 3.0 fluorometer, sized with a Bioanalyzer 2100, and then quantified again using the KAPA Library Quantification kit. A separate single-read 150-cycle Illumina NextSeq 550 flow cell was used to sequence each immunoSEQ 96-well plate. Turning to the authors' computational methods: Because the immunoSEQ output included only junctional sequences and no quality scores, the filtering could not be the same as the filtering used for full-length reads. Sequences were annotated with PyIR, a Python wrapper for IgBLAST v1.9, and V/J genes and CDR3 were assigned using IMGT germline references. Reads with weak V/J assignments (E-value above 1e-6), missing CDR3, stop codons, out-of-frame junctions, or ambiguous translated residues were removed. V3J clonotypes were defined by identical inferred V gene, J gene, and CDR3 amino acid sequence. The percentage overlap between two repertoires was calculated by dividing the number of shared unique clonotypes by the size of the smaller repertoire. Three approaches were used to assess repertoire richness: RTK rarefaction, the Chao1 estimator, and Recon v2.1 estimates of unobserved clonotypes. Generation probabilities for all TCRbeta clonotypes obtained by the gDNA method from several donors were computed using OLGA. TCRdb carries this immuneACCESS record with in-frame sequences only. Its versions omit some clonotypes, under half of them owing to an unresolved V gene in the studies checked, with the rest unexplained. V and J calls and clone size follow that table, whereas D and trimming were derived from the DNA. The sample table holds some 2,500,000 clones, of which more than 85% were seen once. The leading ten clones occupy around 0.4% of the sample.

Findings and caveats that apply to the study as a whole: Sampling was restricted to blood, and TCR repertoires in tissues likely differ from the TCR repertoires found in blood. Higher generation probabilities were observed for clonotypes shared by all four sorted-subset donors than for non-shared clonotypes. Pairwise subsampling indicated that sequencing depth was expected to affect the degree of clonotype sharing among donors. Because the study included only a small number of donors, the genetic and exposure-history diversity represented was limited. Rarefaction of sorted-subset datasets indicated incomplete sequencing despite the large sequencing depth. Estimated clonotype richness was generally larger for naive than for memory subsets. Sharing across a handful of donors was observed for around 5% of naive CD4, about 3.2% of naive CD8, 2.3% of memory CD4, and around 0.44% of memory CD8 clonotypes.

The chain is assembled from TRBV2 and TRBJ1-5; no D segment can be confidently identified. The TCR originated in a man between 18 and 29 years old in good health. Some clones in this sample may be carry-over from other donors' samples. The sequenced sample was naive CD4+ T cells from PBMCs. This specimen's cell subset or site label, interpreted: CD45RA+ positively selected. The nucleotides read TGTGCCAGCAGTGAACGCAGGAACAGCAATCAGCCCCAGCATTTT. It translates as CASSERRNSNQPQHF.